This TCR beta chain was obtained from a study of molecular identifiers for immune sequencing clone quantification. The study's findings and limits: Sharing of a barcode by identical TCR molecules could cause highly expanded clone sizes to be underestimated.

It was with previously described methods and listed TCR primers that bulk TCR libraries were made. TCRdb re-derived calls from the PCR reads in MiXCR, one entry per CDR3 protein. The sample lists under 800,000 distinct CDR3 sequences; roughly 27% were seen once. This clonotype was recorded a few times. The antigen is not known. Looked up from germline, CDR1 is MNHEY and CDR2 is SMNVEV (reference sequence). Deletions cut 7 bases from V and 3 bases from J, with 16 bases between. The CDR3 totals 15 residues. Naive CD8 T cells, phenotype CD8+CD4-CCR7+CD45RA+, were sorted. V gene TRBV27 combines with J gene TRBJ1-5, with a possible D match to TRBD1 (5 bases). The clonotype originates from a human donor in good health. Some libraries in this study had Jurkat cell RNA spiked in. Input material: naive CD8+ T cells from blood, with Jurkat cell RNA spiked in. Subset noted: FACS-sorted CD8+CD4-CCR7+CD45RA+ naive T cells. CDR3 in DNA: TGTGCCAGCAACCCGACAGCTGGATTCAATCAGCCCCAGCATTTT. It encodes CASNPTAGFNQPQHF.